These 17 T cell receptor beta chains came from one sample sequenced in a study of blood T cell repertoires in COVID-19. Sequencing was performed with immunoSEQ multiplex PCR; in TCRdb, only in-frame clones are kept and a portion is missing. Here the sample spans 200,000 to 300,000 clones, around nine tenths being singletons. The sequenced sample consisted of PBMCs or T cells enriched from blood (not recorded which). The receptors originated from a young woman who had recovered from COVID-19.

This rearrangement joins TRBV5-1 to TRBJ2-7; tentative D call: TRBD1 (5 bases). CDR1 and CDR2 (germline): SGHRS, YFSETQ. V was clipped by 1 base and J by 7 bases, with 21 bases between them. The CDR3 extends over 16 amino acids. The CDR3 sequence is CASSLYPGHETREQYF. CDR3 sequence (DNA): TGCGCCAGCAGCTTGTATCCCGGACACGAAACGCGGGAGCAGTACTTC.

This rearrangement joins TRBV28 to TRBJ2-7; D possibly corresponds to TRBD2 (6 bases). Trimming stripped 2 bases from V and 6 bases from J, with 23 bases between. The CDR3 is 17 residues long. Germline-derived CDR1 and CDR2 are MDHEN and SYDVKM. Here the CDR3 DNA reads TGTGCCAGCAGTTTAGGGGAGTCTTGGGGACTCGTTATCGAGCAGTACTTC. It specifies CASSLGESWGLVIEQYF.

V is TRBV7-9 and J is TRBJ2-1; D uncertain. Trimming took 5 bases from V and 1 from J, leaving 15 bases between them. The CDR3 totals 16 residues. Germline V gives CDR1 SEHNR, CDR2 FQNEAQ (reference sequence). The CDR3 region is CASSSLRRSSYNEQFF. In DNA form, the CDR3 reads TGTGCCAGCAGCAGTTTGAGGCGGTCGTCCTACAATGAGCAGTTCTTC.

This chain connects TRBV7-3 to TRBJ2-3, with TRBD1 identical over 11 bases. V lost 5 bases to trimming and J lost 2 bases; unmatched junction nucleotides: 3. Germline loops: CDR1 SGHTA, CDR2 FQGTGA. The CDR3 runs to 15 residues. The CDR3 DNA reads TGTGCCAGCAGCGGGGGACAGGGGGTCACAGATACGCAGTATTTT. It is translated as CASSGGQGVTDTQYF.

This CDR3 reads CASSKSNEKLFF. The CDR3 DNA reads TGTGCCAGCAGCAAAAGCAATGAAAAACTGTTTTTT. V gene TRBV13 combines with J gene TRBJ1-4; D not certain. Trimming shortened V by 5 bases and J by 5 bases, and 6 bases separated the two germline ends. The germline V gene encodes CDR1 PRHDT and CDR2 FYEKMQ (reference sequence). This CDR3 comprises 12 residues.

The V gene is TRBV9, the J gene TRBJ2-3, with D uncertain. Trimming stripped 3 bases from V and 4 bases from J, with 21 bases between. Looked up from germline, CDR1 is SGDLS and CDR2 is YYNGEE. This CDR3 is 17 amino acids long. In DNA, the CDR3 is TGTGCCAGCAGCGAATCACCAACTACCTTCGTAGCAGATACGCAGTATTTT. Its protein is CASSESPTTFVADTQYF.

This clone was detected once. The DNA of the CDR3 is TGTGCCAGCAGGAACGGGACACGCGAAGAGACCCAGTACTTC. This sequence encodes CASRNGTREETQYF. This chain links TRBV21-1 with TRBJ2-5; the table's D call TRBD1 went unverified against the DNA. TRBV21-1 is deemed a pseudogene. The CDR3 totals 14 residues.

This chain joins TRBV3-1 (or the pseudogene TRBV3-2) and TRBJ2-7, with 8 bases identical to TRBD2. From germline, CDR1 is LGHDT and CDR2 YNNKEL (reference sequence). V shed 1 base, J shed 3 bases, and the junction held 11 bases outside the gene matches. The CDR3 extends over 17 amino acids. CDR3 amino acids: CASSQALVAGHNYEQYF. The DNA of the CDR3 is TGTGCCAGCAGCCAAGCCTTAGTAGCGGGGCACAACTACGAGCAGTACTTC.

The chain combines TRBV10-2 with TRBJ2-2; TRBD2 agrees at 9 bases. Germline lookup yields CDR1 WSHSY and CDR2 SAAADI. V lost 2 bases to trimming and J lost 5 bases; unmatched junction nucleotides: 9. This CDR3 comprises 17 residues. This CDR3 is CASSERVAGVVTGELFF. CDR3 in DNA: TGCGCCAGCAGTGAGAGGGTAGCGGGAGTGGTAACCGGGGAGCTGTTTTTT.

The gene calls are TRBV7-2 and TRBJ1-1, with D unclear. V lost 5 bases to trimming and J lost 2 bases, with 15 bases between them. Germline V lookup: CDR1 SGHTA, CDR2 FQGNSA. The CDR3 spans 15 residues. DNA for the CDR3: TGTGCCAGCAGCCTTAGGCGCGGCGGTAACACTGAAGCTTTCTTT. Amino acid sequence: CASSLRRGGNTEAFF.

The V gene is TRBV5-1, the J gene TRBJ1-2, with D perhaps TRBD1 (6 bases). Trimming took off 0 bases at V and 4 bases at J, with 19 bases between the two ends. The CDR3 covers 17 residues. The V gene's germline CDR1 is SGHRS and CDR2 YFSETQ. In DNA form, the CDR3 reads TGCGCCAGCAGCTTGGAGGGGGACATCATAAAAGGCTATGGCTACACCTTC. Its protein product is CASSLEGDIIKGYGYTF.

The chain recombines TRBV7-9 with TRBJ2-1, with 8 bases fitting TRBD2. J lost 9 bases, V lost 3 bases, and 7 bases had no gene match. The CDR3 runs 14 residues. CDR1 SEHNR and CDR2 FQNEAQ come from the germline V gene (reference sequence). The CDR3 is CASSLVREGPEQFF. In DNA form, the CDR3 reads TGTGCCAGCAGCTTGGTCCGGGAGGGCCCTGAGCAGTTCTTC. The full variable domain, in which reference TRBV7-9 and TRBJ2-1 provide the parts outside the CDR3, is DTGVSQNPRHKITKRGQNVTFRCDPISEHNRLYWYRQTLGQGPEFLTYFQNEAQLEKSRLLSDRFSAERPKGSFSTLEIQRTEQGDSAMYLCASSLVREGPEQFFGPGTRLTVL.

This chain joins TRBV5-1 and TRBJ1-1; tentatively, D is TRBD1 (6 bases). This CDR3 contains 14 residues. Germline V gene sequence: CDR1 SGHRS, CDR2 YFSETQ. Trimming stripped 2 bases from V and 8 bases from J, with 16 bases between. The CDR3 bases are TGCGCCAGCAGCTTCAATCTCGGGACAACCGAAGCTTTCTTT. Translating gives CASSFNLGTTEAFF.

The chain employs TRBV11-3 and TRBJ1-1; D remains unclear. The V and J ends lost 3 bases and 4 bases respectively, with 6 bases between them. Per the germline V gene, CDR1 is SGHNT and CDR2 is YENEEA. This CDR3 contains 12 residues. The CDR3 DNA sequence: TGTGCCAGCAGCTTCAAGAGCACTGAAGCTTTCTTT. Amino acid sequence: CASSFKSTEAFF. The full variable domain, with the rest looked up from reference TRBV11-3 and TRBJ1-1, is EAGVVQSPRYKIIEKKQPVAFWCNPISGHNTLYWYLQNLGQGPELLIRYENEEAVDDSQLPKDRFSAERLKGVDSTLKIQPAELGDSAVYLCASSFKSTEAFFGQGTRLTVV.

The chain's CDR3 is CASSVTANYGYTF. The CDR3 DNA reads TGTGCCAGCAGCGTCACAGCTAACTATGGCTACACCTTC. The rearrangement links TRBV11-1 to TRBJ1-2; D is undetermined. V gave up 5 bases and J gave up 0 bases, with 7 bases separating them. The CDR3 is 13 residues long. The germline V gene encodes CDR1 SGHAT and CDR2 FQDESV (reference sequence).

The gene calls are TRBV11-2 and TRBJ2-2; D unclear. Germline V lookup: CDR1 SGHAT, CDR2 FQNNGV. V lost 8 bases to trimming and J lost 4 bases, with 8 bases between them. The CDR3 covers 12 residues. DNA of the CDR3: TGTGCCAGCGGGCAAATCACCGGGGAGCTGTTTTTT. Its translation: CASGQITGELFF.

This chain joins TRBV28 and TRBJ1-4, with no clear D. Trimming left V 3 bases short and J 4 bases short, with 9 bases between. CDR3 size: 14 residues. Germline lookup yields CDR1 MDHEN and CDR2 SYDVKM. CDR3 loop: CASSFANVNEKLFF. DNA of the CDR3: TGTGCCAGCAGTTTTGCTAACGTTAATGAAAAACTGTTTTTT.